The clone carrying this T cell receptor (beta chain) was counted only a few times. The antigen is unknown. A far larger clone is only one base removed, so a read error is likely. The CDR3 sequence is 13 residues long. Germline V gene data show CDR1 as MNHEY and CDR2 as SMNVEV (reference sequence). Trimming removed 4 bases from V and 0 bases from J, with 4 bases in between. The sample originates from a study of T cell repertoires in cytomegalovirus infection. Study results and limitations: CMV-specific HLA-C-restricted TCR beta clonotypes dominated the ex vivo response.

TCRdb reprocessed the reads with MiXCR, giving one entry per CDR3 protein. The profile shows roughly 860,000 distinct CDR3 sequences, approximately 29% of them singletons. Material: cultured CD8+ T cells from PBMCs, obtained from culture after CMV antigen stimulation. The chain employs TRBV27 and TRBJ2-1; D call uncertain. The sequence was collected from a human donor in good health (CMV status not recorded). Some clones in this sample may be carry-over from other donors' samples. Here the CDR3 DNA reads TGTGCCAGCAGTTCGATCTCCTACAATGAGCAGTTCTTC. It yields the protein CASSSISYNEQFF.